What follows describes a single T cell receptor beta chain. Its antigen is unknown. Qualities for individual bases were not recorded, and no much larger clone is one base off. The data belong to a study of blood T cell repertoires in COVID-19 (dated by TCRdb to 2020 to 2021). The study in broad terms: Samples from collaborators originated in the United States, Italy and Spain and spanned both the acute and convalescent phases of COVID-19. A freely available public database, intended as a resource for researchers studying the immune response to SARS-CoV-2, is where the repertoires were released. Deeply sampled blood TCRbeta repertoires from subjects exposed to, actively infected with, or recovered from COVID-19 were included in the dataset. Samples were obtained from the ongoing ImmuneRACE study (first 160 participants) and from 1,254 subjects provided by 6 global collaborators. Sample metadata almost always included a de-identified subject ID, COVID-19 status, age in years and sex. HLA class I and class II types, where available, came from metadata supplied by the sample provider rather than from assay-based typing. The material from the prospective study consisted of cDNA or gDNA derived from T cells, B-cell-depleted T cells, or PBMCs.

Whole blood was collected in K2EDTA tubes by collaborating institutions according to the institutions' own protocols. For TCRbeta analysis, collaborators shipped samples in one of three forms: frozen whole blood, isolated PBMCs, or DNA extracted from either of those sample types. CDR1 and CDR2, looked up from the germline V gene (reference sequence), are DFQATT and SNEGSKA. V gives up 5 bases and J gives up 6 bases, and the segment between their germline ends measures 9 bases. Its CDR3 holds 11 amino acids, cysteine through phenylalanine. Only the CDR3 region is kept as DNA, spanning 33 bases read in frame from base 1. Overall study results and their limits: The amount of clinical and demographic metadata varied by source and participant and was provided uncurated.

TCRbeta CDR3 regions were amplified from genomic DNA by means of the immunoSEQ Assay, a bias-controlled multiplex PCR. The paper's processing steps were these. The number of nucleated cells in each sample was estimated from the amplification of reference gene primers within the assay. Sequence reads were collapsed and filtered to measure the absolute abundance of every unique TCRbeta CDR3 rearrangement. For each sample, productive Simpson clonality was calculated as the square root of Simpson's diversity index over productive rearrangements. Held by TCRdb, this immuneACCESS table contains in-frame sequences only and omits some clones. Under half of the omission traces to an unresolved V gene where checked; the cause of the rest is unknown. That table furnishes V, J and clone size, whereas the DNA furnished D and trimming. The sample includes 100,000 or so clones, with more than 75% observed a single time. The ten top clones hold about 13% of the sample.

The rearranged segments are TRBV20-1 and TRBJ2-3, with the D gene too uncertain to name. The material sequenced was peripheral blood. The sequence was collected from a human donor in a cohort sampled during active COVID-19. The nucleotide sequence reads TGCAGTGCTGTACATTTGGATACGCAGTATTTT. Its protein reads: CSAVHLDTQYF.